This T cell receptor (beta chain) was recovered during a study of neurological immune-mediated disorders. Volunteers at a blood bank in Maryland, USA, were the healthy controls. The trim removed 5 bases at V and 3 bases at J, leaving 9 bases unmatched. Germline values: CDR1 MDHEN, CDR2 SYDVKM. There are 17 residues in the CDR3. TCRdb called the 5' RACE reads again in MiXCR, with one record for every CDR3 protein. This table holds under 60,000 distinct CDR3 sequences, about a quarter found once. This clonotype showed up many times. The chain couples TRBV28 to TRBJ2-3, with TRBD2 identical over 12 bases. The specimen sequenced was PBMCs. This sequence was found in a woman between 65 and 79 years old in good health. The CDR3 protein is CASSPRLAGAGTDTQYF. The CDR3 bases are TGTGCCAGCAGTCCCCGACTAGCGGGAGCCGGTACAGATACGCAGTATTTT.